This T cell receptor (beta chain) was found in a study of T cells in Graves' hyperthyroidism and ophthalmopathy. Study-level points and caveats: The model made its ophthalmopathy prediction, and onset followed a median around 6.9 months later. Most clonotypes that expanded in the thyroid above 0.001 also showed up in blood.

Many counts were recorded for this clonotype. What it recognizes is unknown. Amplification of TCR beta CDR3 regions used RNA as the template. Carried out on the TCR CDR3, a first-round RT-PCR used the HTBI primer set. Using its own MiXCR run on the multiplex PCR reads, TCRdb lists one record per CDR3 protein. The data hold about 350,000 distinct CDR3 sequences, with around 18% observed a single time. Specimen: blood. This sequence was found in a woman aged 40 to 49 with Graves' ophthalmopathy.

This CDR3 reads CSARLAGGAYEQYF. The CDR3 DNA reads as TGCAGTGCTAGACTAGCGGGAGGAGCCTACGAGCAGTACTTC. This rearrangement joins TRBV20-1 to TRBJ2-7; 11 nucleotides match TRBD2. Germline-derived CDR1 and CDR2 are DFQATT and SNEGSKA (reference sequence). Trimming at V came to 2 bases and at J to 2 bases, leaving 2 bases not matched to a gene. CDR3 length: 14 residues.